This record covers a single T cell receptor (beta chain). Its antigen is undetermined. These data belong to a study of chemoradiotherapy in HPV16-positive cancers. Study-wide results and limits: HPV-responsive T-cell expansion during chemoradiotherapy was linked to improved recurrence-free survival in HPV16-positive patients. Non-HPV-specific T cells did not expand in tumors during treatment, whereas candidate HPV-specific clones and E7-related motifs did.

Using immunoSEQ multiplex PCR, the repertoire was profiled, and TCRdb retains in-frame clones only, with some absent. Of more than 15,000 clones in the sample, approximately 79% were seen once. Specimen collection occurred from a patient who underwent chemoradiotherapy. This receptor was identified in a human donor with HPV-associated anogenital cancer.

CDR3 protein: CASSLIGNSYEQYF. The CDR3 DNA reads as TGTGCCAGCAGCTTGATCGGCAACTCCTACGAGCAGTACTTC. The V gene is TRBV5-6, the J gene TRBJ2-7; no clear D. V lost 1 base to trimming and J lost 0 bases, with 8 bases between them. Per germline, CDR1 SGHDT and CDR2 YYEEEE. The CDR3 loop spans 14 amino acids.